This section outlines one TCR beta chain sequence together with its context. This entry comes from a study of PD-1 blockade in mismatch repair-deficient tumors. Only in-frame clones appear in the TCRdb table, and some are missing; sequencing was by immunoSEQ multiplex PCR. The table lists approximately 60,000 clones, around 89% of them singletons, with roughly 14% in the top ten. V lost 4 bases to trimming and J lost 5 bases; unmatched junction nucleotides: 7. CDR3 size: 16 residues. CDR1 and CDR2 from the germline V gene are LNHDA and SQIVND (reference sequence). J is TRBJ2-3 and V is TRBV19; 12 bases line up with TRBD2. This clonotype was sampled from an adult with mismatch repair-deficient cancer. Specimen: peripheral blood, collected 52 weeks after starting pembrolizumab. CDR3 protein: CASSSRTSGMGDTQYF. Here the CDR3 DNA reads TGTGCCAGTAGTAGTAGGACTAGCGGGATGGGAGATACGCAGTATTTT.